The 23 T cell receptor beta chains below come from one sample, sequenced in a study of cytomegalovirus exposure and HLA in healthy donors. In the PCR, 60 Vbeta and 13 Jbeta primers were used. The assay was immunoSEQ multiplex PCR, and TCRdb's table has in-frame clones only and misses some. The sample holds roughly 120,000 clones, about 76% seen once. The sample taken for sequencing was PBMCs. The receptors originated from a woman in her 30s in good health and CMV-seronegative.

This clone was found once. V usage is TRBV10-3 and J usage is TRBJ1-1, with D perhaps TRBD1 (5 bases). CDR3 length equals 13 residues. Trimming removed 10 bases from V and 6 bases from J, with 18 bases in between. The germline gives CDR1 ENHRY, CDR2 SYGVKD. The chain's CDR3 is CATSTGGIAEAFF. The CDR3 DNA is TGTGCCACCTCGACGGGGGGTATCGCTGAAGCTTTCTTT.

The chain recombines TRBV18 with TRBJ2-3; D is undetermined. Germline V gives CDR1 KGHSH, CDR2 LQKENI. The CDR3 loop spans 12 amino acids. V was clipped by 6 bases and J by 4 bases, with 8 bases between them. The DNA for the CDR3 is TGTGCCAGCTCCCCGTTTGCAGATACGCAGTATTTT. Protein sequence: CASSPFADTQYF.

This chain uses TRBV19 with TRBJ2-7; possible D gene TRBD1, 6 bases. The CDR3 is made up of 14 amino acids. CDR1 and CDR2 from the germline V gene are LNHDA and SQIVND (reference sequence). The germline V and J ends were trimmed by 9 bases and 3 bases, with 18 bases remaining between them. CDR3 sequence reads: CASSNRAMGYEQYF. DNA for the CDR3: TGTGCCAGCTCGAACAGGGCTATGGGCTACGAGCAGTACTTC.

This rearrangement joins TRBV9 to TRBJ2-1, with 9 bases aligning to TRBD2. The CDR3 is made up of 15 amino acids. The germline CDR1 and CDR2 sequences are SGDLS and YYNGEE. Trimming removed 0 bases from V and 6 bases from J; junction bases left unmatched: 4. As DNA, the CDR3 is TGTGCCAGCAGCGTAGGGGGACTAGCATCCAATGAGCAGTTCTTC. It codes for CASSVGGLASNEQFF.

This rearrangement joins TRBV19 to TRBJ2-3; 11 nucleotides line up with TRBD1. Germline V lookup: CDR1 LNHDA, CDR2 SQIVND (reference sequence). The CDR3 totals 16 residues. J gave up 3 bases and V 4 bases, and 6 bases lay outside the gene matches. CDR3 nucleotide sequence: TGTGCCAGTAGTAGCCAGGACAGGGGGCTAACAGATACGCAGTATTTT. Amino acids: CASSSQDRGLTDTQYF. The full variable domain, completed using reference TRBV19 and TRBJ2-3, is DGGITQSPKYLFRKEGQNVTLSCEQNLNHDAMYWYRQDPGQGLRLIYYSQIVNDFQKGDIAEGYSVSREKKESFPLTVTSAQKNPTAFYLCASSSQDRGLTDTQYFGPGTRLTVL.

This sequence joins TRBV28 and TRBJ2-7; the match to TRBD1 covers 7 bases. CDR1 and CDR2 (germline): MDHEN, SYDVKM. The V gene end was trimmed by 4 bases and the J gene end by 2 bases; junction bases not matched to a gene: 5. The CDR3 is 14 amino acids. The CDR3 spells CASSSPTGTYEQYF. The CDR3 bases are TGTGCCAGCAGTTCCCCGACAGGGACCTACGAGCAGTACTTC. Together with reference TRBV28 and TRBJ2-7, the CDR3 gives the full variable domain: DVKVTQSSRYLVKRTGEKVFLECVQDMDHENMFWYRQDPGLGLRLIYFSYDVKMKEKGDIPEGYSVSREKKERFSLILESASTNQTSMYLCASSSPTGTYEQYFGPGTRLTVT.

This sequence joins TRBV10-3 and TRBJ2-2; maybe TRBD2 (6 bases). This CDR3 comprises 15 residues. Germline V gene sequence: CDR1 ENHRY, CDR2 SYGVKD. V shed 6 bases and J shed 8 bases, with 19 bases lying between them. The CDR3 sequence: CAISGSSAKGGELFF. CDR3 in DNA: TGTGCCATCAGCGGTTCTAGCGCGAAGGGGGGGGAGCTGTTTTTT.

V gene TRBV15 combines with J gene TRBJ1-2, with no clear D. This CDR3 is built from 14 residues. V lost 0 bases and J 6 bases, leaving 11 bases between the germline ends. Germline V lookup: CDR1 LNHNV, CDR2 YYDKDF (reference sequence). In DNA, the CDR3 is TGTGCCACCAGCAGAGAAAGGCCCGGGGATGGCTACACCTTC. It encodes CATSRERPGDGYTF.

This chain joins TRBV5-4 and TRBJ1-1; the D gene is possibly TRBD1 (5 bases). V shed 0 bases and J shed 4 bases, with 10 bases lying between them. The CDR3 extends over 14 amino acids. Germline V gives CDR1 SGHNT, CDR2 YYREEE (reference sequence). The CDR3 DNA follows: TGTGCCAGCAGCTTGGGACAGAAGATCACTGAAGCTTTCTTT. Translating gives CASSLGQKITEAFF.

The CDR3: CASIRGWTEAFF. The CDR3 DNA sequence: TGTGCCAGTATTAGGGGGTGGACTGAAGCTTTCTTT. The chain is built from TRBV19 and TRBJ1-1; weak D call: TRBD1 (6 bases). Germline CDR1 and CDR2: LNHDA and SQIVND (reference sequence). Deletions cut 7 bases from V and 5 bases from J, with 11 bases between. The CDR3 extends over 12 amino acids.

CDR3 DNA: TGCAGCGGAAGATACAGCATGAACACTGAAGCTTTCTTT. Its protein product is CSGRYSMNTEAFF. The J gene is TRBJ1-1, the V gene TRBV29-1; D remains ambiguous. Germline V lookup: CDR1 SQVTM, CDR2 ANQGSEA. V shed 7 bases and J shed 0 bases, with 12 bases lying between them. CDR3 length: 13 residues.

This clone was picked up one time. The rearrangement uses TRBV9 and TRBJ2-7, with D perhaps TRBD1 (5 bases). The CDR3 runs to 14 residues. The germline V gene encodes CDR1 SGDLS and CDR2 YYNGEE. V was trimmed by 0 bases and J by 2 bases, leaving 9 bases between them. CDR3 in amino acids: CASSVEPGTYEQYF. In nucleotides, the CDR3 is TGTGCCAGCAGCGTAGAACCAGGGACCTACGAGCAGTACTTC.

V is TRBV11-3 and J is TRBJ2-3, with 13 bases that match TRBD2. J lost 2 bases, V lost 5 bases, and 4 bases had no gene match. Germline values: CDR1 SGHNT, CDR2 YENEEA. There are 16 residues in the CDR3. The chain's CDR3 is CASSRGLAGLTDTQYF. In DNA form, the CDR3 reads TGTGCCAGCAGCCGGGGACTAGCGGGACTCACAGATACGCAGTATTTT.

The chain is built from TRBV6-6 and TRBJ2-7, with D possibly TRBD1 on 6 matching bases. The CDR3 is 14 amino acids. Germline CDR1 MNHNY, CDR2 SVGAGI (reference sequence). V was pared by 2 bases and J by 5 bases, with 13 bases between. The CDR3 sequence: CASSYRTESHEQYF. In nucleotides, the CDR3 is TGTGCCAGCAGTTACCGGACAGAATCCCACGAGCAGTACTTC.

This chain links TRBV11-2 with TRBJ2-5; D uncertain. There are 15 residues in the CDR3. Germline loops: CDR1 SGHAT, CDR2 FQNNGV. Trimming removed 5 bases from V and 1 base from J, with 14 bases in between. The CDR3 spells CASSPPQTIQETQYF. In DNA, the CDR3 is TGTGCCAGCAGCCCCCCACAGACCATCCAAGAGACCCAGTACTTC. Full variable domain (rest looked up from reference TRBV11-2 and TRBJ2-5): EAGVAQSPRYKIIEKRQSVAFWCNPISGHATLYWYQQILGQGPKLLIQFQNNGVVDDSQLPKDRFSAERLKGVDSTLKIQPAKLEDSAVYLCASSPPQTIQETQYFGPGTRLLVL.

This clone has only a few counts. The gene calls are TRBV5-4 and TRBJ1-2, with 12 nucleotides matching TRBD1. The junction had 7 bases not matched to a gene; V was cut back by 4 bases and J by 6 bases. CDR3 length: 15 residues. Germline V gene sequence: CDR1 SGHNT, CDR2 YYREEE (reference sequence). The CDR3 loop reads CASSHRGQGAHGYTF. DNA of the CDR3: TGTGCCAGCAGCCACCGGGGACAGGGGGCGCATGGCTACACCTTC.

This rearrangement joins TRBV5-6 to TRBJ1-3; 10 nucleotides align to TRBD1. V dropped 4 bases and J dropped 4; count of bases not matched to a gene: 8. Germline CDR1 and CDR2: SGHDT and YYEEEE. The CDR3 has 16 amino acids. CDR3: CASSMRQGAGGNTIYF. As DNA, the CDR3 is TGTGCCAGCAGCATGAGACAGGGGGCCGGCGGAAACACCATATATTTT.

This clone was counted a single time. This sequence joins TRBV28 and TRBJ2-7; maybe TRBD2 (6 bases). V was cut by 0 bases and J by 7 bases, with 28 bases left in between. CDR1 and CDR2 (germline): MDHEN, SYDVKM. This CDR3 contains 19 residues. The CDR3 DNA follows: TGTGCCAGCAGTTTATGGGCAGGGAGGAAAGAGGGTCCGTCTGCTGAGCAGTACTTC. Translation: CASSLWAGRKEGPSAEQYF.

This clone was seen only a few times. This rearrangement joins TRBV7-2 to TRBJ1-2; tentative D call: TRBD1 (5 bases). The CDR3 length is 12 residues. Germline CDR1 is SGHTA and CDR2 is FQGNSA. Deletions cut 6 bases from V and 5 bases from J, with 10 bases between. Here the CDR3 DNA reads TGTGCCAGCAGAAACAGGAGTTATGGCTACACCTTC. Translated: CASRNRSYGYTF.

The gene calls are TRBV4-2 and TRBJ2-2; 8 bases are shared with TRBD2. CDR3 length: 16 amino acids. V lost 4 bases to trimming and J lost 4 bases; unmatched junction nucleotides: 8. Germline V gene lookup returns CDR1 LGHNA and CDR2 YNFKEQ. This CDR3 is CASSRRAGVATGELFF. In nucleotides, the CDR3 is TGTGCCAGCAGCCGGCGAGCGGGAGTGGCCACCGGGGAGCTGTTTTTT.

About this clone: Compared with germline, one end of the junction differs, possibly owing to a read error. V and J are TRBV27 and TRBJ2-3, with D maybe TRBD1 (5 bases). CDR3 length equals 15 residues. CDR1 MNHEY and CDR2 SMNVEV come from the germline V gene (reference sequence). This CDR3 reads CASSLSIGNTGTQYF. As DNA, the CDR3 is TGTGCCAGCAGTTTATCGATTGGGAACACAGGTACGCAGTATTTT.

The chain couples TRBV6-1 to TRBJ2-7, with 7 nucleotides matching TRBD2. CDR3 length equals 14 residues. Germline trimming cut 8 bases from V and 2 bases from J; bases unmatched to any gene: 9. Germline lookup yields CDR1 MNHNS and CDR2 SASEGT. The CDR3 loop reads CASAGEGRAYEQYF. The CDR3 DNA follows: TGTGCCAGCGCAGGTGAAGGGAGGGCCTACGAGCAGTACTTC.

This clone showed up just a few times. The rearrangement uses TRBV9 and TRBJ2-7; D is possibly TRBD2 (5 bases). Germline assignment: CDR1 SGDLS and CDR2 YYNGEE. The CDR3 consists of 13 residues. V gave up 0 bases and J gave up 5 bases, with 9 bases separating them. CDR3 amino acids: CASSVAGSHEQYF. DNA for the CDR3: TGTGCCAGCAGCGTAGCGGGGTCCCACGAGCAGTACTTC.